This TCR beta chain is drawn from a study of blood T cell repertoires in COVID-19 (TCRdb year 2020). Concerning the study at large: Samples covering the acute and convalescent phases of COVID-19 were provided by collaborators in the United States, Italy and Spain. The sample metadata nearly always contained a de-identified subject ID, COVID-19 status, age in years and sex. The material from the prospective study consisted of cDNA or gDNA derived from T cells, B-cell-depleted T cells, or PBMCs. The repertoires were released in a freely available public database meant as a resource for research on the immune response to SARS-CoV-2. Where available, HLA class I and class II types were taken from metadata supplied by the sample provider and were not determined by assay-based typing. Subjects who had been exposed to COVID-19, were actively infected with it, or had recovered from it provided the deeply sampled blood TCRbeta repertoires that made up the dataset. The samples were drawn from the first 160 participants of the ongoing ImmuneRACE study and from some 1,300 subjects provided by 6 global collaborators. Study-level results and caveats: How much clinical and demographic metadata was included differed by source and by participant, and the metadata was provided uncurated.

One collaborating source in Seattle enrolled patients while the patients were actively infected and followed the patients over time throughout the course of disease. Whole blood was collected in K2EDTA tubes by collaborating institutions according to the institutions' own protocols. For TCRbeta analysis, collaborators shipped samples as frozen whole blood, isolated PBMCs, or DNA extracted from either of those sample types. The immunoSEQ Assay, a bias-controlled multiplex PCR, was used to amplify TCRbeta CDR3 regions from genomic DNA. The published analysis was carried out like this. The number of nucleated cells in each sample was estimated from the amplification of reference gene primers within the assay. Sequence reads were collapsed and filtered to measure the absolute abundance of every unique TCRbeta CDR3 rearrangement. For each sample, productive Simpson clonality was calculated as the square root of Simpson's diversity index across productive rearrangements. TCRdb carries this immuneACCESS record with in-frame sequences only. Its versions omit some clonotypes, under half of them owing to an unresolved V gene in the studies checked, with the rest unexplained. V and J calls and clone size are copied from that table; D and trimming were computed from the DNA. This sample has tens of thousands of clones in its table, and roughly 87% of those were observed once. More than 0.4% of the sample is held by the ten biggest clonotypes.

This clone was detected only once. The specificity of this receptor is unknown. No much larger clonotype is one base removed from it; base qualities were not supplied. The trim is 5 bases for V and 3 bases for J, with a gap of 19 bases between the germline ends. The CDR3 spans 16 residues, from the cysteine through the phenylalanine. The only DNA kept is the CDR3, 48 bases in frame from the first base. The germline V gene (reference sequence) sets CDR1 to SEHNR and CDR2 to FQNEAQ. Sample: peripheral blood. The V and J genes are TRBV7-9 and TRBJ1-2; a tentative D match to TRBD1 spans 5 bases. The receptor was isolated from a man aged 45-65 years with COVID-19, enrolled during active disease. The CDR3 has the sequence CASSIAPGRAHYGYTF. The nucleotides are TGTGCCAGCAGCATCGCCCCAGGGCGAGCCCACTATGGCTACACCTTC.